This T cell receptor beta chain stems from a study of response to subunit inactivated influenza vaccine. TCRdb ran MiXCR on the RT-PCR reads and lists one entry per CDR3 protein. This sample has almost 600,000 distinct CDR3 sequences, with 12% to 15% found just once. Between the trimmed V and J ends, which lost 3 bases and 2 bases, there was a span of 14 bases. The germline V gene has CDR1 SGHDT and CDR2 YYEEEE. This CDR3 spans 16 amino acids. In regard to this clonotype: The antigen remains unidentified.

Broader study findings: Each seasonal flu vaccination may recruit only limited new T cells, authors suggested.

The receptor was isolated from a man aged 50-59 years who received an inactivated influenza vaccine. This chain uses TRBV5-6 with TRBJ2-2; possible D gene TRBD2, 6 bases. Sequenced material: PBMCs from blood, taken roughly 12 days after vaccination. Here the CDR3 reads CASSSRDFLNTGELFF. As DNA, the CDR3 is TGTGCCAGCAGCTCCCGGGACTTCTTAAACACCGGGGAGCTGTTTTTT.